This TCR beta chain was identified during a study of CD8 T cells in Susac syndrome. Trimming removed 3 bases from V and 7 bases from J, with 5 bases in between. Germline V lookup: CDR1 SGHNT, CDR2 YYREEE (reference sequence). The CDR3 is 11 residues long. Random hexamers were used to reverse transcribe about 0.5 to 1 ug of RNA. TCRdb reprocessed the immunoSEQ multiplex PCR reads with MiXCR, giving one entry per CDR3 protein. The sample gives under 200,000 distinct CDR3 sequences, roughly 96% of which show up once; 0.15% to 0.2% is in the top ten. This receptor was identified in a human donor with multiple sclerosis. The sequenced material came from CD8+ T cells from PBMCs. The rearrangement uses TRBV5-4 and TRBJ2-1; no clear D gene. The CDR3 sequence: CASSSANEQFF. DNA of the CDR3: TGTGCCAGCAGCTCGGCGAATGAGCAGTTCTTC.